The 23 T cell receptor beta chains in this list originate from one sample, sequenced in a study of metastatic and nonmetastatic thyroid tumors. Treatment of any kind had been given to no patient before thyroid surgery. TCRdb re-analyzed the PCR reads using MiXCR. The sample records about 15,000 clones, less than 30% being singletons. The material sequenced was tumor tissue. These receptors were obtained from a female donor with papillary thyroid cancer or a benign thyroid nodule (not recorded which). Some clones in this sample may be carry-over from other donors' samples.

The chain has TRBV5-1 and TRBJ2-5; TRBD2 matches 14 bases. Germline lookup yields CDR1 SGHRS and CDR2 YFSETQ. Trimming cost V 4 bases and J 1 base; bases outside gene matches: 3. The CDR3 runs to 16 residues. The CDR3 loop reads CASSPGTSGGQETQYF. The CDR3 nucleotides read TGCGCCAGCAGCCCCGGGACTAGCGGGGGCCAAGAGACCCAGTACTTC. The variable domain in full, with the rest retrieved from reference TRBV5-1 and TRBJ2-5, is KAGVTQTPRYLIKTRGQQVTLSCSPISGHRSVSWYQQTPGQGLQFLFEYFSETQRNKGNFPGRFSGRQFSNSRSEMNVSTLELGDSALYLCASSPGTSGGQETQYFGPGTRLLVL.

By share, this clone ranks as medium-sized. The rearrangement uses TRBV19 and TRBJ1-5; D remains ambiguous. Germline CDR1 reads LNHDA; CDR2 reads SQIVND (reference sequence). The length of the CDR3 is 13 residues. Trimming shortened V by 5 bases and J by 7 bases, and 12 bases separated the two germline ends. CDR3: CASSRGTGQPQHF. CDR3 nucleotide sequence: TGTGCCAGTAGTCGTGGTACGGGGCAGCCCCAGCATTTT.

There are a few counts of this clone. The chain uses TRBV6-1 and TRBJ1-5; weak D call: TRBD1 (5 bases). V was clipped by 3 bases and J by 6 bases, with 9 bases between them. The germline V gene has CDR1 MNHNS and CDR2 SASEGT. The CDR3 totals 13 residues. The CDR3 protein is CASSEGETQPQHF. The CDR3 DNA reads TGTGCCAGCAGTGAGGGGGAGACTCAGCCCCAGCATTTT.

This clone has at least ten counts. An end of the junction differs from the germline gene, which may be a read error. The rearrangement uses TRBV28 and TRBJ1-2; tentative D call: TRBD1 (6 bases). The CDR3 is 15 amino acids. Germline V gene lookup returns CDR1 MDHEN and CDR2 SYDVKM. CDR3 coding DNA: TGTGCCAGCAGGTTACCGGGGGCGCGGACCTATGGCTACGCCTTC. Translating gives CASRLPGARTYGYAF.

The chain is built from TRBV3-1 and TRBJ2-3, with D possibly called TRBD1 or TRBD2 (5 bases each). From germline, CDR1 is LGHDT and CDR2 YNNKEL (reference sequence). CDR3 length: 13 amino acids. V was cut by 1 base and J by 8 bases, with 10 bases left in between. CDR3 residues: CASSQGDQGTQYF. The CDR3 DNA reads as TGTGCCAGCAGCCAAGGGGACCAGGGTACGCAGTATTTT.

DNA of the CDR3: TGTGCCAGCAGCCTAGGCGACAGGGGCGGTGAAAAACTGTTTTTT. Its protein is CASSLGDRGGEKLFF. The chain employs TRBV7-6 and TRBJ1-4, with 8 bases matching TRBD1. The CDR3 spans 15 residues. The V and J ends lost 5 bases and 7 bases, in that order; junction bases with no gene match: 9. Germline values: CDR1 SGHVS, CDR2 FNYEAQ.

This chain connects TRBV6-1 to TRBJ1-3, with unresolved D. There are 16 residues in the CDR3. Trimming removed 8 bases at V and 0 bases at J, with 17 bases between. The germline V gene has CDR1 MNHNS and CDR2 SASEGT. The CDR3 DNA reads as TGTGCCAGCGGCCATAGGCAGTCCCTCTCTGGAAACACCATATATTTT. The encoded protein is CASGHRQSLSGNTIYF.

This sequence joins TRBV6-5 and TRBJ2-2, with D perhaps matching TRBD2 (5 bases). V was shortened by 4 bases and J by 4 bases, with 19 bases between the two germline ends. This CDR3 is built from 17 residues. Germline assignment: CDR1 MNHEY and CDR2 SVGAGI. DNA of the CDR3: TGTGCCAGCAGTTCCAGAAGCCGGACTGGACCCACCGGGGAGCTGTTTTTT. It encodes CASSSRSRTGPTGELFF.

The rearrangement uses TRBV4-3 and TRBJ1-1; TRBD1 agrees at 8 bases. The CDR3 sequence is 17 residues long. Trimming took 3 bases from V and 0 from J; bases not matched to a gene: 9. CDR1 and CDR2 from the germline V gene are LGHNA and YSLEER. The CDR3 DNA reads as TGCGCCAGCAGCCATTCACCCCGGACAGGGTTGAACACTGAAGCTTTCTTT. This translates into CASSHSPRTGLNTEAFF.

This clone was counted ten times or more. The rearrangement uses TRBV11-2 and TRBJ2-7, with 9 positions matching TRBD1. The V segment lost 2 bases and the J segment 3 bases; nucleotides outside the gene matches: 5. Per germline, CDR1 SGHAT and CDR2 FQNNGV. The CDR3 spans 15 residues. The CDR3 nucleotides are TGTGCCAGCAGCTTAATTCTGGGACAGGGCTACGAGCAGTACTTC. It encodes CASSLILGQGYEQYF.

There are a few counts of this clone. A junction boundary mismatches the germline segment, possibly from a read error. The chain recombines TRBV6-2 or TRBV6-3 with TRBJ2-7, with TRBD1 matching 9 bases. The length of the CDR3 is 14 residues. Germline lookup yields CDR1 MNHEY and CDR2 SVGEGT. The CDR3 nucleotides read TGTGCCAGCATTTACTCCTGGACAGGGGACGAGCAGTACTTC. Amino acid sequence: CASIYSWTGDEQYF.

On this clone itself: The junction departs from germline at one end; a sequencing error may be responsible. The chain recombines TRBV15 with TRBJ2-5; D is unresolved. The CDR3 is 16 residues long. The germline V gene has CDR1 LNHNV and CDR2 YYDKDF (reference sequence). CDR3 sequence reads: CATSRVECPYQETQCF. The CDR3 nucleotides are TGTGCCACCAGCAGAGTGGAATGCCCTTACCAAGAGACCCAGTGCTTC. Based on the CDR3 plus reference TRBV15 and TRBJ2-5, the full variable domain is DAMVIQNPRYQVTQFGKPVTLSCSQTLNHNVMYWYQQKSSQAPKLLFHYYDKDFNNEADTPDNFQSRRPNTSFCFLDIRSPGLGDTAMYLCATSRVECPYQETQCFGPGTRLLVL.

This clone has a count of ten or more. V usage is TRBV18 and J usage is TRBJ2-1; a possible D gene is TRBD1 (6 bases). The CDR3 covers 14 residues. Germline V gene sequence: CDR1 KGHSH, CDR2 LQKENI. V lost 3 bases and J lost 5, with 11 bases in between. The CDR3 sequence is CASSPLTGNNEQFF. The DNA of the CDR3 is TGTGCCAGCTCACCGCTCACAGGGAACAATGAGCAGTTCTTC.

The table lists this clone with many counts. The rearrangement uses TRBV9 and TRBJ1-1; D is undetermined. This CDR3 has 13 residues. V was trimmed by 0 bases and J by 5 bases, leaving 8 bases between them. The germline gives CDR1 SGDLS, CDR2 YYNGEE. Here the CDR3 reads CASSVGVRTEAFF. CDR3 coding DNA: TGTGCCAGCAGCGTAGGGGTGCGGACTGAAGCTTTCTTT. The full variable domain, completed using reference TRBV9 and TRBJ1-1, is DSGVTQTPKHLITATGQRVTLRCSPRSGDLSVYWYQQSLDQGLQFLIQYYNGEERAKGNILERFSAQQFPDLHSELNLSSLELGDSALYFCASSVGVRTEAFFGQGTRLTVV.

Regarding this clone: This clone may be a read error of a much larger clone one base away. Other DNA variants within this sample encode the same CDR3. CDR3 in DNA: TGTGCCAGCAGCCAAGGTGGGGGTCGCTCCTACGAGCAGTACTTC. As protein: CASSQGGGRSYEQYF. The chain joins TRBV4-2 to TRBJ2-7; possibly TRBD1 or TRBD2 for D (5 bases each). V lost 1 base, J lost 0 bases, and 10 bases lay in between. The CDR3 runs 15 residues. Germline loops: CDR1 LGHNA, CDR2 YNFKEQ.

This clone was found once. The chain joins TRBV19 to TRBJ1-3; D remains unclear. Germline V gene lookup returns CDR1 LNHDA and CDR2 SQIVND (reference sequence). The CDR3 is 16 residues long. Trimming removed 3 bases at V and 0 bases at J, with 12 bases between. The CDR3 sequence is CASSMVVRNSGNTIYF. For the CDR3, the DNA is TGTGCCAGTAGTATGGTGGTCCGGAACTCTGGAAACACCATATATTTT.

This clone was recorded many times. This chain joins TRBV13 and TRBJ2-4; 9 bases fit TRBD2. Germline V gene sequence: CDR1 PRHDT, CDR2 FYEKMQ (reference sequence). Trimming took 5 bases from V and 3 from J; bases not matched to a gene: 11. The CDR3 is 17 amino acids. CDR3 sequence reads: CASSPEGTSSHKNIQYF. The DNA of the CDR3 is TGTGCCAGCAGCCCAGAAGGGACTAGCAGCCACAAAAACATTCAGTACTTC. The full variable domain, rest sourced from reference TRBV13 and TRBJ2-4, is AAGVIQSPRHLIKEKRETATLKCYPIPRHDTVYWYQQGPGQDPQFLISFYEKMQSDKGSIPDRFSAQQFSDYHSELNMSSLELGDSALYFCASSPEGTSSHKNIQYFGAGTRLSVL.

Of note for this clone: A much larger clone lies a single base off, so this may be a read error. The chain combines TRBV28 with TRBJ1-5, with 7 positions matching TRBD1. J was trimmed by 5 bases and V by 7 bases; bases with no gene match: 11. Germline CDR1 reads MDHEN; CDR2 reads SYDVKM. This CDR3 region has 15 residues. CDR3 protein: CASTIGGQCYQPQHF. CDR3 nucleotides: TGTGCCAGCACCATTGGGGGACAGTGCTATCAGCCCCAGCATTTT. Drawing the rest from reference TRBV28 and TRBJ1-5, the complete variable domain is DVKVTQSSRYLVKRTGEKVFLECVQDMDHENMFWYRQDPGLGLRLIYFSYDVKMKEKGDIPEGYSVSREKKERFSLILESASTNQTSMYLCASTIGGQCYQPQHFGDGTRLSIL.

Points on this clone: Sequence at one end of the junction differs from germline and may be a read error. The chain couples TRBV12-3 or TRBV12-4 to TRBJ1-1; no clear D. The CDR3 runs 14 residues. The CDR3 DNA reads as TGTGCCAGTAGTTTGCGTCACCTGGACACTGAAGCTTTCTTT. Translation gives CASSLRHLDTEAFF.

This clone was found many times. The J gene is TRBJ2-1, the V gene TRBV7-2; D might be TRBD1 (6 bases). Germline loops: CDR1 SGHTA, CDR2 FQGNSA. The CDR3 is 13 residues long. The V gene lost 6 bases and the J gene lost 9 bases, with 15 bases spanning the gap. For the CDR3, the DNA is TGTGCCAGCAGTCGCGACAGGAAGGGTGAGCAGTTCTTC. Residues: CASSRDRKGEQFF.

Worth noting for this clone: A read error may produce the germline difference seen at one junction end. The chain combines TRBV20-1 with TRBJ2-5; D is unresolved. This CDR3 spans 13 amino acids. Germline assignment: CDR1 DFQATT and CDR2 SNEGSKA (reference sequence). The CDR3 DNA sequence: TGCAGTGCTAGCCGGCAAACCCTGGAGACCCAGTGCTTC. This sequence encodes CSASRQTLETQCF.

This clone was seen many times. This CDR3 fails to terminate in the conserved phenylalanine or tryptophan, so it likely reflects a read error. No DNA is shown, since the ends of the CDR3 on it are uncertain; the CDR3 is the one TCRdb lists. The chain carries TRBV7-3 and TRBJ1-6. Per the germline V gene, CDR1 is SGHTA and CDR2 is FQGTGA. Termini included, the CDR3 measures 10 amino acids. CDR3 sequence reads: CASSLAGFTL.

This clone was observed at least ten times. The same CDR3 can be traced to other DNA sequences in this sample. The chain joins TRBV18 to TRBJ2-7, with D possibly being TRBD1 or TRBD2 (5 bases each). V was clipped by 3 bases and J by 4 bases, with 16 bases between them. CDR3 size: 15 residues. Germline CDR1 is KGHSH and CDR2 is LQKENI. The DNA for the CDR3 is TGTGCCAGCTCACCCGTGGGGGTTACAGGTTACGAGCAGTACTTC. As protein: CASSPVGVTGYEQYF.